The 24 T cell receptor beta chains below come from one sample, sequenced in a study of T cell repertoires in cytomegalovirus infection. TCRdb re-analysed the reads in MiXCR, keeping a single row per CDR3 protein. The sample carries roughly 240,000 distinct CDR3 sequences, 6.5% recorded once. Input material: PBMCs. These receptor sequences come from a human donor in good health (CMV status not recorded). Some clones in this sample may be carry-over from other donors' samples.

There are a few counts of this clonotype. An end of the junction does not agree with germline; a read error may underlie this. The chain combines TRBV12-3 or TRBV12-4 with TRBJ1-2; TRBD1 matches 7 bases. This CDR3 comprises 11 residues. The CDR3 bases are TGTGCCAGCAGTTTATTACAGGGGACGTTCTTC. Encoded protein: CASSLLQGTFF.

Ten or more counts support this clonotype. The chain links TRBV29-1 to TRBJ1-2; D may be TRBD1 (5 bases). V was trimmed by 6 bases and J by 6 bases, leaving 8 bases between them. Germline V gives CDR1 SQVTM, CDR2 ANQGSEA. The CDR3 loop spans 10 amino acids. Here the CDR3 DNA reads TGCAGCGTGGGGGACGATGGCTACACCTTC. The encoded protein is CSVGDDGYTF. Full variable domain (missing parts from reference TRBV29-1 and TRBJ1-2): SAVISQKPSRDICQRGTSLTIQCQVDSQVTMMFWYRQQPGQSLTLIATANQGSEATYESGFVIDKFPISRPNLTFSTLTVSNMSPEDSSIYLCSVGDDGYTFGSGTRLTVV.

The chain uses TRBV2 and TRBJ2-2; 7 bases fit TRBD1. The CDR3 runs 15 residues. Per the germline V gene, CDR1 is SNHLY and CDR2 is FYNNEI. Losses at the gene ends were 5 bases for V and 4 bases for J; bases not matched to a gene: 7. CDR3 sequence: CASSNRDSPTGELFF. The CDR3 nucleotides are TGTGCCAGCAGTAACCGGGACAGCCCCACCGGGGAGCTGTTTTTT. Combining the CDR3 with reference TRBV2 and TRBJ2-2 gives the whole variable domain EPEVTQTPSHQVTQMGQEVILRCVPISNHLYFYWYRQILGQKVEFLVSFYNNEISEKSEIFDDQFSVERPDGSNFTLKIRSTKLEDSAMYFCASSNRDSPTGELFFGEGSRLTVL.

This clonotype came up many times. The genes are TRBV28 and TRBJ2-3; the D call may be TRBD1 or TRBD2 (5 bases each). Per germline, CDR1 MDHEN and CDR2 SYDVKM. This CDR3 contains 15 residues. Trimming took off 5 bases at V and 1 base at J, with 13 bases between the two ends. The CDR3 coding sequence is TGTGCCAGCAGTCTTTCCTGGGACGGCACAGATACGCAGTATTTT. Encoded protein: CASSLSWDGTDTQYF.

Points on this clonotype: A clone one base away is much larger, so this may be a read error. V gene TRBV14 combines with J gene TRBJ1-3; tentative D call: TRBD1 (5 bases). CDR3 length: 14 amino acids. From germline, CDR1 is SGHDN and CDR2 FVKESK. CDR3 amino acids: CASSQVSGGNIIYF. In nucleotides, the CDR3 is TGTGCCAGCAGCCAAGTTTCGGGGGGAAACATCATATATTTT.

This clonotype was detected ten times or more. V and J are TRBV12-3 or TRBV12-4 and TRBJ1-2; D is unclear. CDR3 size: 11 residues. Trimming shortened V by 6 bases and J by 8 bases, and 10 bases separated the two germline ends. CDR3 loop: CASSVSGGYTF. The CDR3, as DNA: TGTGCCAGCAGCGTCTCTGGGGGCTACACCTTC.

This clonotype occurred many times. The chain links TRBV20-1 to TRBJ2-3; D tentatively fits TRBD1 or TRBD2 (6 bases each). Germline values: CDR1 DFQATT, CDR2 SNEGSKA (reference sequence). The CDR3 length is 18 residues. V lost 1 base, J lost 0 bases, and 20 bases lay in between. CDR3 in amino acids: CSARGGAGTGSSTDTQYF. The CDR3 bases are TGCAGTGCTAGAGGGGGGGCTGGCACTGGCTCTAGCACAGATACGCAGTATTTT.

There are many counts of this clonotype. The chain joins TRBV29-1 to TRBJ2-2; D uncertain. The germline V and J ends were trimmed by 0 bases and 4 bases, with 9 bases remaining between them. Per the germline V gene, CDR1 is SQVTM and CDR2 is ANQGSEA. This CDR3 comprises 14 residues. The CDR3 loop is CSVEDRVGTGELFF. CDR3 DNA sequence: TGCAGCGTTGAAGATCGGGTTGGCACCGGGGAGCTGTTTTTT.

The chain carries TRBV29-1 and TRBJ2-7; D is unclear. This CDR3 has 12 residues. V was shortened by 1 base and J by 7 bases, with 11 bases between the two germline ends. Germline-derived CDR1 and CDR2 are SQVTM and ANQGSEA. CDR3 residues: CSVEAPSAEQYF. DNA of the CDR3: TGCAGCGTTGAAGCACCCTCAGCTGAGCAGTACTTC.

Many counts were recorded for this clonotype. The V gene is TRBV4-3, the J gene TRBJ2-3, with TRBD2 identical over 12 bases. There are 18 residues in the CDR3. Germline assignment: CDR1 LGHNA and CDR2 YSLEER. V lost 1 base to trimming and J lost 0 bases; unmatched junction nucleotides: 5. CDR3 loop: CASSQGTSGALSTDTQYF. The DNA of the CDR3 is TGCGCCAGCAGCCAAGGGACTAGCGGGGCCTTAAGCACAGATACGCAGTATTTT.

This clonotype was seen ten or more times. V is TRBV7-2 and J is TRBJ2-7; D is possibly TRBD2 (5 bases). The ends were cut back, 3 bases at V and 7 bases at J, with 16 bases in the middle. Germline assignment: CDR1 SGHTA and CDR2 FQGNSA. The CDR3 is 14 amino acids. Here the CDR3 reads CASSFDPSKGEQYF. CDR3 DNA: TGTGCCAGCAGCTTCGACCCTAGCAAAGGGGAGCAGTACTTC.

This clonotype appeared many times. The J gene is TRBJ2-2, the V gene TRBV29-1; TRBD1 is a possible D gene (6 bases). The CDR3 has 14 amino acids. The V and J ends lost 5 bases and 3 bases respectively, with 13 bases between them. CDR1 and CDR2 (germline): SQVTM, ANQGSEA. CDR3 coding DNA: TGCAGCGTTCTCGGACAGCAATACACCGGGGAGCTGTTTTTT. As protein: CSVLGQQYTGELFF.

This clonotype has at least ten counts. This chain links TRBV7-2 with TRBJ1-6, with D possibly TRBD1 on 5 matching bases. V was trimmed by 7 bases and J by 9 bases, leaving 16 bases between them. Germline V gene lookup returns CDR1 SGHTA and CDR2 FQGNSA. The CDR3 extends over 14 amino acids. CDR3 protein: CASKLAGGSSPLHF. Here the CDR3 DNA reads TGTGCCAGCAAACTTGCCGGGGGTAGTTCACCCCTCCACTTT. The full variable domain, completed using reference TRBV7-2 and TRBJ1-6, is GAGVSQSPSNKVTEKGKDVELRCDPISGHTALYWYRQSLGQGLEFLIYFQGNSAPDKSGLPSDRFSAERTGGSVSTLTIQRTQQEDSAVYLCASKLAGGSSPLHFGNGTRLTVT.

This clonotype appeared a few times. The genes are TRBV6-2 or TRBV6-3 and TRBJ2-5; no clear D. V lost 2 bases and J 4 bases, leaving 8 bases between the germline ends. The CDR3 length is 13 residues. Germline values: CDR1 MNHEY, CDR2 SVGEGT. CDR3 in amino acids: CASSYLSRETQYF. The DNA for the CDR3 is TGTGCCAGCAGTTACCTCAGCAGAGAGACCCAGTACTTC.

This clonotype was found many times. This rearrangement joins TRBV11-3 to TRBJ2-1; TRBD2 matches at 11 bases. Germline values: CDR1 SGHNT, CDR2 YENEEA. This CDR3 is built from 17 residues. V trimming: 1 base; J trimming: 5 bases; junction bases outside the gene matches: 7. This CDR3 reads CASSLGISGGANNEQFF. The CDR3 DNA reads TGTGCCAGCAGCTTAGGCATTAGCGGGGGGGCCAACAATGAGCAGTTCTTC.

This clonotype was seen ten or more times. The chain employs TRBV19 and TRBJ2-4; D perhaps matches TRBD2 (6 bases). Germline V CDR1 and CDR2: LNHDA, SQIVND (reference sequence). Trimming shortened V by 3 bases and J by 10 bases, and 13 bases separated the two germline ends. The CDR3 covers 13 residues. As DNA, the CDR3 is TGTGCCAGTAGTATGCGGGGAGTTGGGATTCAGTACTTC. This codes for CASSMRGVGIQYF. Using reference TRBV19 and TRBJ2-4 for the parts outside the CDR3, the full variable domain is DGGITQSPKYLFRKEGQNVTLSCEQNLNHDAMYWYRQDPGQGLRLIYYSQIVNDFQKGDIAEGYSVSREKKESFPLTVTSAQKNPTAFYLCASSMRGVGIQYFGAGTRLSVL.

This clonotype was counted ten times or more. The CDR3 DNA follows: TGTGCCAGCAGCTTACCTGCGGGGGCTAGTGAAGCTTTCTTT. It specifies CASSLPAGASEAFF. The chain recombines TRBV7-2 with TRBJ1-1, with D possibly being TRBD1 (6 bases). V lost 2 bases, J lost 7 bases, and 14 bases lay in between. CDR1 is SGHTA and CDR2 is FQGNSA in the germline V gene. CDR3 size: 14 residues.

This clonotype was seen many times. The chain couples TRBV28 to TRBJ2-1; the D gene is possibly TRBD2 (5 bases). V was cut by 3 bases and J by 13 bases, with 16 bases left in between. Germline values: CDR1 MDHEN, CDR2 SYDVKM. The CDR3 covers 13 residues. CDR3 residues: CASSFSRGSPQFF. CDR3 DNA sequence: TGTGCCAGCAGTTTCTCTCGAGGGTCCCCCCAGTTCTTC.

This clonotype was counted at least ten times. The J gene is TRBJ1-1, the V gene TRBV12-3 or TRBV12-4, with D perhaps TRBD1 (5 bases). This CDR3 has 16 residues. The V end was cut by 0 bases, the J end by 4 bases, with 15 bases between. CDR3 sequence reads: CASSLASLGTGTEAFF. The CDR3 coding sequence is TGTGCCAGCAGTTTAGCCTCCTTAGGGACCGGCACTGAAGCTTTCTTT.

This clonotype was seen many times. The chain combines TRBV29-1 with TRBJ2-2, with 8 positions matching TRBD2. The V and J ends lost 4 bases and 2 bases, in that order; junction bases with no gene match: 9. Per the germline V gene, CDR1 is SQVTM and CDR2 is ANQGSEA. CDR3 length: 16 amino acids. This CDR3 reads CSVVRDGGVNTGELFF. CDR3 in DNA: TGCAGCGTTGTTCGGGACGGGGGGGTAAACACCGGGGAGCTGTTTTTT.

This clonotype showed up many times. V and J are TRBV20-1 and TRBJ2-2, with D perhaps given as TRBD1 or TRBD2 (6 bases each). Germline V gene lookup returns CDR1 DFQATT and CDR2 SNEGSKA (reference sequence). The CDR3 sequence is 14 residues long. The V gene lost 3 bases and the J gene lost 4 bases, with 12 bases spanning the gap. CDR3 bases: TGCAGTGCTAGCCGGGGGCGGGTCACCGGGGAGCTGTTTTTT. This codes for CSASRGRVTGELFF.

At least ten counts were recorded for this clonotype. The rearrangement uses TRBV7-8 and TRBJ2-7, with D maybe TRBD2 (7 bases). Looked up from germline, CDR1 is SGHVS and CDR2 is FQNEAQ. Trimming shortened V by 1 base and J by 6 bases, and 13 bases separated the two germline ends. The CDR3 is 14 amino acids. DNA for the CDR3: TGTGCCAGCAGCTTAGGAGGGGGGGTACGCGAGCAGTACTTC. Residues: CASSLGGGVREQYF.

This clonotype was detected ten times or more. This sequence joins TRBV29-1 and TRBJ2-3; 7 bases match TRBD2. V shed 4 bases and J 3 bases; nucleotides not matched to a gene: 10. The length of the CDR3 is 15 residues. Germline lookup yields CDR1 SQVTM and CDR2 ANQGSEA. CDR3 in amino acids: CSVAVGRGGTDTQYF. In DNA form, the CDR3 reads TGCAGCGTTGCGGTAGGGCGGGGAGGGACAGATACGCAGTATTTT.

This clonotype has a single count. V is TRBV19 and J is TRBJ1-5, with D maybe TRBD1 (6 bases). CDR3 length: 14 amino acids. CDR1 LNHDA and CDR2 SQIVND come from the germline V gene (reference sequence). Trimming shortened V by 5 bases and J by 8 bases, and 16 bases separated the two germline ends. CDR3 bases: TGTGCCAGTAGTCGGACAGAAAGGTACGAGCCCCAGCATTTT. This codes for CASSRTERYEPQHF. Supplemented by reference TRBV19 and TRBJ1-5, the full variable domain reads DGGITQSPKYLFRKEGQNVTLSCEQNLNHDAMYWYRQDPGQGLRLIYYSQIVNDFQKGDIAEGYSVSREKKESFPLTVTSAQKNPTAFYLCASSRTERYEPQHFGDGTRLSIL.